The following is a TCR beta chain sequence with its context. V shed 1 base and J shed 0 bases, with 22 bases lying between them. The CDR3 is 20 amino acids. Per germline, CDR1 MGHRA and CDR2 YSYEKL. This sample stems from a study of blood T cell repertoires in COVID-19. The study assigned cohorts using participant-reported clinical history. Produced via immunoSEQ multiplex PCR; TCRdb's table is partial and in-frame only. Among hundreds of thousands of clones listed, around 91% were seen once. The specimen was PBMCs or T cells enriched from blood (not recorded which). The TCR comes from a man between 25 and 39 years old who had been exposed to COVID-19. The chain combines TRBV4-1 with TRBJ1-3, with D uncertain. This CDR3 is CASSQGRARSRESSGNTIYF. CDR3 nucleotides: TGCGCCAGCAGCCAAGGGCGGGCCAGGTCGCGGGAGAGCTCTGGAAACACCATATATTTT.